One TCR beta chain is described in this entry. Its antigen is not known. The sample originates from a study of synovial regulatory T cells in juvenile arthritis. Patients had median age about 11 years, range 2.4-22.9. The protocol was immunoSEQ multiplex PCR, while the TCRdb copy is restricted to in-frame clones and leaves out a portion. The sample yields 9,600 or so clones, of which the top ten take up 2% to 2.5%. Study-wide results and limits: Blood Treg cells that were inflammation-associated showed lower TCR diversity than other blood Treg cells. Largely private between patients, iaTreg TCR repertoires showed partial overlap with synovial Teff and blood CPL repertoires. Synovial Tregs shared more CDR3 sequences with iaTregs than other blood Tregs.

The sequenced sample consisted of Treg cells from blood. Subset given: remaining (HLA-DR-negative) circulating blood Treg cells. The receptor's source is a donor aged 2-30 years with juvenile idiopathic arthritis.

The CDR3 is CASSLWLAGGPYNEQFF. The genes are TRBV7-2 and TRBJ2-1; TCRdb's D call, TRBD2, is unchecked because there is no DNA. This CDR3 has 17 amino acids. No DNA is listed. From germline, CDR1 is SGHTA and CDR2 FQGNSA.